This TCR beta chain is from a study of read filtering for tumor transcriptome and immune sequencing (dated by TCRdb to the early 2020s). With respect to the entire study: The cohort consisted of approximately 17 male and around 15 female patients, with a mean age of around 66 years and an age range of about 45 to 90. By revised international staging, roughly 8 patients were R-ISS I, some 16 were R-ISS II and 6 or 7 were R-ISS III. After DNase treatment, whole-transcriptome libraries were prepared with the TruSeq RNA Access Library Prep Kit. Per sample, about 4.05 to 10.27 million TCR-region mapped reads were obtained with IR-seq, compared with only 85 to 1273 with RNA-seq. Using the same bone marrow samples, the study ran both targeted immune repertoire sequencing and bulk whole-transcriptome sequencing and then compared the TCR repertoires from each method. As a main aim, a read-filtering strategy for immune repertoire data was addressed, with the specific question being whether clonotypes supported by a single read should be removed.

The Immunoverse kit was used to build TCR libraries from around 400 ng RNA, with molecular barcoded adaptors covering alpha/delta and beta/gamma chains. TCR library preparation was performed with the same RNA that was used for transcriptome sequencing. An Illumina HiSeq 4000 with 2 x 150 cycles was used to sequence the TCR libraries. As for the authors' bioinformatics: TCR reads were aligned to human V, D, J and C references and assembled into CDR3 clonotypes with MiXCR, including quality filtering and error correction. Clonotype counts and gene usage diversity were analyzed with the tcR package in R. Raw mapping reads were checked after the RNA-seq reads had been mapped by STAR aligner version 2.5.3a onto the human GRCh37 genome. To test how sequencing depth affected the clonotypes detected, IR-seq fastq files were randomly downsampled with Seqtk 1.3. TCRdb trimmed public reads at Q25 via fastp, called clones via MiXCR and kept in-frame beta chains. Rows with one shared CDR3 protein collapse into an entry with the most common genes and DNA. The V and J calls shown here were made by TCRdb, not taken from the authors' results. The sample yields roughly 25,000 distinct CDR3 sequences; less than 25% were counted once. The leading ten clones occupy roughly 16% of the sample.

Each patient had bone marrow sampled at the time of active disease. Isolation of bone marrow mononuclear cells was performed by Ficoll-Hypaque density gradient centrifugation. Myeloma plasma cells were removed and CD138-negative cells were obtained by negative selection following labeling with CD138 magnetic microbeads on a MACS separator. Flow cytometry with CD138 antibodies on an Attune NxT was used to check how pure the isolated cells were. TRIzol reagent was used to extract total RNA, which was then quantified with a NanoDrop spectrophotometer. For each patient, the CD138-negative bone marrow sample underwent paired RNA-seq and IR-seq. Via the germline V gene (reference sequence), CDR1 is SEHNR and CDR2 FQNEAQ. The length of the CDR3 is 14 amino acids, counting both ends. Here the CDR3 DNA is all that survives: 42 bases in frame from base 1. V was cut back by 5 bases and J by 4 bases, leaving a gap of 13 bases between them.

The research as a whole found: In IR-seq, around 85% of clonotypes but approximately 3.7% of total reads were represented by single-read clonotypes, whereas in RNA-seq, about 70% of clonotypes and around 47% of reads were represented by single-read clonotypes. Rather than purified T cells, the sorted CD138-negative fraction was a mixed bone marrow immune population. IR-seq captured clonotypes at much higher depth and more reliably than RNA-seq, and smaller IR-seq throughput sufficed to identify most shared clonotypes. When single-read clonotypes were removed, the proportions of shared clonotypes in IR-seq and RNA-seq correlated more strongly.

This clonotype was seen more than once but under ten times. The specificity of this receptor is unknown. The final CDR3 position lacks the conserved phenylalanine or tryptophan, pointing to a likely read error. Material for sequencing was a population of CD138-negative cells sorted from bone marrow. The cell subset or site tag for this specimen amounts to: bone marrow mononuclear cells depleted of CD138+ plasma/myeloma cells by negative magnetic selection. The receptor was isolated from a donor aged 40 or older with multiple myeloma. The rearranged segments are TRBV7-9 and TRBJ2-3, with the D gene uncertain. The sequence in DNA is TGTGCCAGCAGCCTAGTAGAGGTTCCAGATACGCAGTATCTT. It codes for CASSLVEVPDTQYL.